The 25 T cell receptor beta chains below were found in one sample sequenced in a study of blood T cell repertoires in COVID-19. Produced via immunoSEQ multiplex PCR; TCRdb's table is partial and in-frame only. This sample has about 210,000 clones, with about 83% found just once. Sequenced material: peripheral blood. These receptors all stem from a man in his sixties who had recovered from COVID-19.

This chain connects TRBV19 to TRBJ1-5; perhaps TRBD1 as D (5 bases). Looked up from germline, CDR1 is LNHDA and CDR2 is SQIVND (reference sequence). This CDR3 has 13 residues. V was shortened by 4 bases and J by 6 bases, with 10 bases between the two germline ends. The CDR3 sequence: CASSTEGLQPQHF. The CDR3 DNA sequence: TGTGCCAGTAGTACAGAGGGACTTCAGCCCCAGCATTTT. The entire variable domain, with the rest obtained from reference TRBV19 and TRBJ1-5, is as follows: DGGITQSPKYLFRKEGQNVTLSCEQNLNHDAMYWYRQDPGQGLRLIYYSQIVNDFQKGDIAEGYSVSREKKESFPLTVTSAQKNPTAFYLCASSTEGLQPQHFGDGTRLSIL.

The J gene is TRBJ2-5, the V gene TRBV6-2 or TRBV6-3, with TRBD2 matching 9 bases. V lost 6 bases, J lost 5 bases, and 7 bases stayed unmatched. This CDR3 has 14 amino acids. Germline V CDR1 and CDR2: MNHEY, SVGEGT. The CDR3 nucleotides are TGTGCCAGCAGCCCAGGGACTAGCAGGGAGACCCAGTACTTC. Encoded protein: CASSPGTSRETQYF.

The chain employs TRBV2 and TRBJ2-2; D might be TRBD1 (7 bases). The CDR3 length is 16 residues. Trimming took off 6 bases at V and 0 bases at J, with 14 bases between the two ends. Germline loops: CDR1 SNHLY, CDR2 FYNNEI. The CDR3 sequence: CASSLRRGPNTGELFF. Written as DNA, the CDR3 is TGTGCCAGCAGCCTGAGGAGGGGGCCGAACACCGGGGAGCTGTTTTTT. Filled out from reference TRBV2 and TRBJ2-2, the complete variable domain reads EPEVTQTPSHQVTQMGQEVILRCVPISNHLYFYWYRQILGQKVEFLVSFYNNEISEKSEIFDDQFSVERPDGSNFTLKIRSTKLEDSAMYFCASSLRRGPNTGELFFGEGSRLTVL.

DNA of the CDR3: TGTGCCAGAAGCTTCGGGACAGAGAGCTCCTACGAGCAGTACTTC. As protein: CARSFGTESSYEQYF. V is TRBV7-5 and J is TRBJ2-7; the table assigns TRBD1, which was not confirmed against the DNA. TRBV7-5 is a pseudogene locus. The CDR3 contains 15 residues.

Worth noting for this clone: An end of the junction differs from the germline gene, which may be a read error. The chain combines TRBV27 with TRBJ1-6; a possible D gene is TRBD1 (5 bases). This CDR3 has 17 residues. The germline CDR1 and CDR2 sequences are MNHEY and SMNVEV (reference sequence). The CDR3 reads CASSLSRGAGWNSPLHF. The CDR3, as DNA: TGTGCCAGCAGTCTATCACGTGGGGCAGGGTGGAATTCACCCCTCCACTTT.

CDR3 DNA: TGTGCCAGTAGTATAGGACAGGTTTTTCAAGAGACCCAGTACTTC. It translates to CASSIGQVFQETQYF. This chain connects TRBV19 to TRBJ2-5; the D gene is possibly TRBD1 (6 bases). V was pared by 1 base and J by 2 bases, with 11 bases between. Germline V CDR1 and CDR2: LNHDA, SQIVND (reference sequence). CDR3 size: 15 residues.

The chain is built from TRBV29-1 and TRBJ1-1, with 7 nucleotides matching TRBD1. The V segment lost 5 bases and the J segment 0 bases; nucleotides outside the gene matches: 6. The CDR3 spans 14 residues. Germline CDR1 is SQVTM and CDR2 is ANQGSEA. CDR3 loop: CSVQGQFLNTEAFF. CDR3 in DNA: TGCAGCGTTCAGGGACAGTTCCTGAACACTGAAGCTTTCTTT.

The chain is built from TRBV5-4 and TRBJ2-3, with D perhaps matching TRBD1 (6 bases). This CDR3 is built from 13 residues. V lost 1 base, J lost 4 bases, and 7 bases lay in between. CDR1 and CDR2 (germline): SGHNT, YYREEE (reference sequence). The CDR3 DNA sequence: TGTGCCAGCAGCTTGACAGGGCCAGATACGCAGTATTTT. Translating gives CASSLTGPDTQYF.

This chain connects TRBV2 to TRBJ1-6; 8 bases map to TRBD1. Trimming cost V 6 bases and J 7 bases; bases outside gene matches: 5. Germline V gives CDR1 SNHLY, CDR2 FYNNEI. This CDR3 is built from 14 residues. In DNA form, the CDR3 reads TGTGCCAGCAGGTGGGGACAGGACAATTCACCCCTCCACTTT. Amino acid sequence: CASRWGQDNSPLHF.

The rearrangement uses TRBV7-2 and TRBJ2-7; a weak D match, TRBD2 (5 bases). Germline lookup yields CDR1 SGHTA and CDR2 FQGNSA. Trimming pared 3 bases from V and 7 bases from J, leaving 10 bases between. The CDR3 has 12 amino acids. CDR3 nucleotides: TGTGCCAGCAGCTTTACACCGGGGGAGCAGTACTTC. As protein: CASSFTPGEQYF.

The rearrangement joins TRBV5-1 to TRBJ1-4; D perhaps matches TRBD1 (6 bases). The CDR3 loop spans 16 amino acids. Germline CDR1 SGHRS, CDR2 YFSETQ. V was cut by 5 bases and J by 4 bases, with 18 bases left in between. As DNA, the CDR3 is TGCGCCAGCAGTCCCCTGGAGGCAGGGGTTAATGAAAAACTGTTTTTT. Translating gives CASSPLEAGVNEKLFF.

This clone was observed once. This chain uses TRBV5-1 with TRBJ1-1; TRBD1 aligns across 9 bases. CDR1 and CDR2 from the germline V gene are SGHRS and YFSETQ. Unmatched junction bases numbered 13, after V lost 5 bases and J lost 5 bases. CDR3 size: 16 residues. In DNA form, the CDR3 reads TGCGCCAGCAGTCCCGACCCGGACAGGGGAAAGACTGAAGCTTTCTTT. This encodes CASSPDPDRGKTEAFF.

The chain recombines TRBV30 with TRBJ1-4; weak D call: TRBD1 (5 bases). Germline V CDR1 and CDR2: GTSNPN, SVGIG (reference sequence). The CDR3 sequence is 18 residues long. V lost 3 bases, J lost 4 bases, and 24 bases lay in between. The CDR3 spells CAWSAGKGWRNINEKLFF. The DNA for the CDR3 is TGTGCCTGGAGCGCAGGGAAGGGATGGCGAAATATTAATGAAAAACTGTTTTTT.

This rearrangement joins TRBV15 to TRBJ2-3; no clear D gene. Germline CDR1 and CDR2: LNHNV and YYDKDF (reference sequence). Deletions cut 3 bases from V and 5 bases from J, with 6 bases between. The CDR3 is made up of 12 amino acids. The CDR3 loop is CATSREIDTQYF. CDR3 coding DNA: TGTGCCACCAGCAGGGAGATAGATACGCAGTATTTT.

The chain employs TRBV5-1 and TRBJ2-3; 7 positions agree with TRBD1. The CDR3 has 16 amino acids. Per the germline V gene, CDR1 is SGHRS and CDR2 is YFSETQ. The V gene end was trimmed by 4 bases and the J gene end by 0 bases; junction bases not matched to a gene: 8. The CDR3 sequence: CASSPWTGASTDTQYF. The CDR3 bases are TGCGCCAGCAGCCCATGGACAGGAGCTAGCACAGATACGCAGTATTTT.

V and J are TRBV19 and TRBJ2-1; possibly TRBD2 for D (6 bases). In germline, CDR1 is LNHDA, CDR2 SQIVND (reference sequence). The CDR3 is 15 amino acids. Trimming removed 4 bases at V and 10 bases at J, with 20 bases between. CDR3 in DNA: TGTGCCAGTAGTACCCTAGCGCTCCCGCTACCGGAGCAGTTCTTC. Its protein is CASSTLALPLPEQFF.

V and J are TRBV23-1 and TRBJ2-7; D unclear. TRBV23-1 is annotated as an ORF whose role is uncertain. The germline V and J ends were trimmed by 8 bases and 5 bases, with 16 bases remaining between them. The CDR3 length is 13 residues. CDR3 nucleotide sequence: TGCGCCAGCGAGCCGTCGTATCCTAACGAGCAGTACTTC. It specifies CASEPSYPNEQYF.

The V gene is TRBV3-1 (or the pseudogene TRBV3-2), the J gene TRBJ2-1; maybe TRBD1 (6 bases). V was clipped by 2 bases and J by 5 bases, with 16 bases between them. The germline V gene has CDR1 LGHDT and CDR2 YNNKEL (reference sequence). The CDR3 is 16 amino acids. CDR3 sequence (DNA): TGTGCCAGCAGCCAATCCCGGAGTCCAGGGGACAATGAGCAGTTCTTC. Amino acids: CASSQSRSPGDNEQFF.

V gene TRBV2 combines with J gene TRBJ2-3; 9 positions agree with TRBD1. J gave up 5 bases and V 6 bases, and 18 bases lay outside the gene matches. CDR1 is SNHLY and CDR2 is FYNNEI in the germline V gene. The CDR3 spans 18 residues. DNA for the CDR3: TGTGCCAGCAGCCCTAAGGGAGGGACAGGGCTCTTTCGAGATACGCAGTATTTT. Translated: CASSPKGGTGLFRDTQYF.

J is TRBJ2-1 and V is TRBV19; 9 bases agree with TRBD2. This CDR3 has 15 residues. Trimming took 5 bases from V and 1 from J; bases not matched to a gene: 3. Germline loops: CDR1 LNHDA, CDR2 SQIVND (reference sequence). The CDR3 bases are TGTGCCAGTAGTCCGCGGGAGGGTTCCTACAATGAGCAGTTCTTC. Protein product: CASSPREGSYNEQFF.

The CDR3 nucleotides read TGTGCCAGTAGCCGACGGGGATTAAACACTGAAGCTTTCTTT. It translates to CASSRRGLNTEAFF. The chain is built from TRBV19 and TRBJ1-1; no clear D. The CDR3 runs 14 residues. V was clipped by 6 bases and J by 2 bases, with 13 bases between them. The germline V gene encodes CDR1 LNHDA and CDR2 SQIVND (reference sequence).

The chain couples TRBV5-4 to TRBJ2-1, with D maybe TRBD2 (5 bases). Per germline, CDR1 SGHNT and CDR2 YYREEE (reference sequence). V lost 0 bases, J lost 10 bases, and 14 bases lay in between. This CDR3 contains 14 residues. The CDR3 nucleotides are TGTGCCAGCAGCTTGGCGGGGAATTCGGCGGAGCAGTTCTTC. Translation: CASSLAGNSAEQFF.

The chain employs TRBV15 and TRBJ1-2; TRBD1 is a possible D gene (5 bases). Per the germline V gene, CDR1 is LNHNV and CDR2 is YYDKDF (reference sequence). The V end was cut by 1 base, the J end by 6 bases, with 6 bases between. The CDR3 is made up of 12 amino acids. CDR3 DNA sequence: TGTGCCACCAGCAGAGGGGGCGATGGCTACACCTTC. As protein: CATSRGGDGYTF. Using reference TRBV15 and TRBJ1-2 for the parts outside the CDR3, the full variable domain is DAMVIQNPRYQVTQFGKPVTLSCSQTLNHNVMYWYQQKSSQAPKLLFHYYDKDFNNEADTPDNFQSRRPNTSFCFLDIRSPGLGDTAMYLCATSRGGDGYTFGSGTRLTVV.

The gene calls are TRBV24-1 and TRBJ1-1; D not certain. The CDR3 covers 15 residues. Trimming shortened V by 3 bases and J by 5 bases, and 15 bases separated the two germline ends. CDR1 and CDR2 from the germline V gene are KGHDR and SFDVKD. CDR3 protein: CATSDGIGRNTEAFF. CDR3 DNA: TGTGCCACCAGTGATGGGATAGGGAGAAATACTGAAGCTTTCTTT.

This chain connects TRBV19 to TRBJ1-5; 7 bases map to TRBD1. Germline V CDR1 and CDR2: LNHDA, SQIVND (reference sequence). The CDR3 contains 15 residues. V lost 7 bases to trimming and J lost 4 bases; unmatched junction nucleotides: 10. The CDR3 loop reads CASTRTGNGNQPQHF. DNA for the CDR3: TGTGCCAGTACCCGGACAGGTAATGGGAATCAGCCCCAGCATTTT.